Shown below are 26 T cell receptor beta chains from a single sample sequenced in a study of beta chain features in type 1 diabetes. The isolated RNA, all of it, was reverse transcribed, so expressed TCRB transcripts were what got sequenced. Some clones are missing from TCRdb's copy, which holds only in-frame ones; the method was immunoSEQ multiplex PCR. The sample yields 220,000 or so clones, around 68% seen once. The material sequenced was naive CD4+ T cells from blood. The receptors stem from a man younger than 45 in good health.

The rearrangement joins TRBV5-4 to TRBJ2-1; D possibly corresponds to TRBD2 (6 bases). The germline gives CDR1 SGHNT, CDR2 YYREEE (reference sequence). Trimming stripped 0 bases from V and 0 bases from J, with 13 bases between. The CDR3 has 17 amino acids. The CDR3 DNA follows: TGTGCCAGCAGCTTGGGCGGCGGGAAGAGCTCCTACAATGAGCAGTTCTTC. Amino acid sequence: CASSLGGGKSSYNEQFF.

The chain links TRBV29-1 to TRBJ2-5; TRBD2 is a possible D gene (6 bases). The V and J ends lost 6 bases and 5 bases respectively, with 10 bases between them. CDR1 and CDR2 from the germline V gene are SQVTM and ANQGSEA. CDR3 size: 11 residues. The CDR3 region is CSVRREETQYF. The CDR3 bases are TGCAGCGTAAGGAGGGAGGAGACCCAGTACTTC.

CDR3 region: CASSSTLTGGHNSPLHF. DNA for the CDR3: TGTGCCAGCAGCTCTACCCTGACAGGGGGCCATAATTCACCCCTCCACTTT. The chain combines TRBV7-9 with TRBJ1-6; TRBD1 matches 10 bases. After removal of 4 bases from V and 5 bases from J, the junction contained 8 bases not matched to a gene. Germline V lookup: CDR1 SEHNR, CDR2 FQNEAQ (reference sequence). This CDR3 has 17 amino acids.

The V and J genes are TRBV28 and TRBJ2-5; possibly TRBD2 for D (5 bases). CDR1 is MDHEN, CDR2 SYDVKM, per germline. CDR3 length equals 15 residues. Trimming cost V 5 bases and J 4 bases, with 17 bases left between them. The CDR3 coding sequence is TGTGCCAGCAGTCAACCCGGTGCCGCGGGAGAGACCCAGTACTTC. Its translation: CASSQPGAAGETQYF.

The V call is TRBV30, the J call TRBJ1-5; tentatively, D is TRBD1 (5 bases). In germline, CDR1 is GTSNPN, CDR2 SVGIG (reference sequence). There are 13 residues in the CDR3. The V end lost 4 bases, the J end lost 6 bases, and 13 bases lay between the germline ends. CDR3 protein: CAWTPQGGQPQHF. The CDR3 region has the DNA TGTGCCTGGACTCCGCAGGGCGGTCAGCCCCAGCATTTT.

The chain joins TRBV28 to TRBJ2-3; D uncertain. This CDR3 contains 17 residues. The germline V gene has CDR1 MDHEN and CDR2 SYDVKM. The V end was cut by 3 bases, the J end by 1 base, with 17 bases between. The CDR3 DNA reads as TGTGCCAGCAGTTTCATTTTAGGTGCGGTGGGCACAGATACGCAGTATTTT. This gives the protein CASSFILGAVGTDTQYF.

In DNA form, the CDR3 reads TGTGCCAGCAGCCAATTCGGAGGAAGGGACACTGAAGCTTTCTTT. Its translation: CASSQFGGRDTEAFF. This rearrangement joins TRBV7-2 to TRBJ1-1; D unclear. Germline values: CDR1 SGHTA, CDR2 FQGNSA. The ends were cut back, 5 bases at V and 3 bases at J, with 16 bases in the middle. The CDR3 sequence is 15 residues long.

The J gene is TRBJ2-7, the V gene TRBV10-3; D tentatively reads TRBD1 or TRBD2 (5 bases each). The germline V gene encodes CDR1 ENHRY and CDR2 SYGVKD. V lost 4 bases and J 0 bases, leaving 7 bases between the germline ends. This CDR3 contains 13 residues. The CDR3 DNA reads as TGTGCCATCAGTGGGGACGGCTCCTACGAGCAGTACTTC. This codes for CAISGDGSYEQYF.

The chain is built from TRBV9 and TRBJ2-5, with 9 bases that match TRBD2. CDR1 is SGDLS, CDR2 YYNGEE, per germline. The CDR3 extends over 15 amino acids. The J segment lost 4 bases and the V segment lost 0 bases, leaving 4 bases of the junction unmatched. The CDR3 nucleotides are TGTGCCAGCAGCGTAGGGCGAGCGGGAGGAGAGACCCAGTACTTC. Protein sequence: CASSVGRAGGETQYF.

V is TRBV10-3 and J is TRBJ2-3; D ambiguous. Trimming took 5 bases from V and 0 from J, leaving 3 bases between them. This CDR3 is built from 12 residues. The germline V gene has CDR1 ENHRY and CDR2 SYGVKD. In DNA, the CDR3 is TGTGCCATCAGTATGAGCACAGATACGCAGTATTTT. Its protein product is CAISMSTDTQYF.

CDR3 sequence reads: CASSLAAGVHEQFF. The CDR3 nucleotides read TGTGCCAGCAGCTTAGCGGCCGGGGTTCATGAGCAGTTCTTC. The genes are TRBV7-9 and TRBJ2-1; TRBD2 might be the D (5 bases). V was trimmed by 0 bases and J by 8 bases, leaving 11 bases between them. Germline-derived CDR1 and CDR2 are SEHNR and FQNEAQ (reference sequence). This CDR3 comprises 14 residues.

This clone was observed a few times. This CDR3 is CASSGKFPTGELFF. DNA for the CDR3: TGTGCCAGCAGCGGGAAGTTCCCGACCGGGGAGCTGTTTTTT. This sequence joins TRBV7-6 and TRBJ2-2; D is ambiguous. Trimming shortened V by 5 bases and J by 5 bases, and 12 bases separated the two germline ends. This CDR3 has 14 residues. Germline V gives CDR1 SGHVS, CDR2 FNYEAQ.

CDR3 in DNA: TGCAGCGTACCCACTGGGGGAGAAACAGATACGCAGTATTTT. It encodes CSVPTGGETDTQYF. The genes are TRBV29-1 and TRBJ2-3; either TRBD1 or TRBD2 may fit D (5 bases each). CDR1 and CDR2 from the germline V gene are SQVTM and ANQGSEA. V lost 6 bases to trimming and J lost 3 bases, with 16 bases between them. The CDR3 is 14 amino acids.

CDR3 region: CAWKEGSETQYF. The CDR3 DNA reads as TGTGCCTGGAAGGAGGGTTCAGAGACCCAGTACTTC. The chain couples TRBV30 to TRBJ2-5; the D gene is possibly TRBD2 (6 bases). This CDR3 is built from 12 residues. Germline CDR1 and CDR2: GTSNPN and SVGIG (reference sequence). V was shortened by 4 bases and J by 4 bases, with 10 bases between the two germline ends.

V and J are TRBV21-1 and TRBJ2-1; no DNA check was done on the table's D call, TRBD2. TRBV21-1 constitutes a pseudogene. The CDR3 is 12 residues long. The CDR3 is CASSQRRNEQFF. CDR3 coding DNA: TGTGCCAGCAGCCAAAGGCGGAATGAGCAGTTCTTC.

This chain connects TRBV29-1 to TRBJ2-1; TRBD1 or TRBD2 may be the D gene (5 bases each). This CDR3 spans 8 amino acids. CDR1 is SQVTM, CDR2 ANQGSEA, per germline. Trimming cost V 7 bases and J 13 bases, with 8 bases left between them. The CDR3 DNA is TGCAGCGCTGGGACCCAGTTCTTC. Translating it yields CSAGTQFF.

The chain links TRBV20-1 to TRBJ2-1; D gene unclear. The CDR3 consists of 11 residues. Trimming cost V 3 bases and J 4 bases, with 4 bases left between them. Looked up from germline, CDR1 is DFQATT and CDR2 is SNEGSKA (reference sequence). CDR3 DNA sequence: TGCAGTGCTAGTTTATACAATGAGCAGTTCTTC. It specifies CSASLYNEQFF.

The rearrangement links TRBV16 to TRBJ1-5, with unresolved D. Trimming removed 2 bases at V and 0 bases at J, with 5 bases between. The germline V gene has CDR1 KGHSY and CDR2 FQNENV. This CDR3 comprises 14 residues. CDR3 bases: TGTGCCAGCAGCCAAACCAATAGCAATCAGCCCCAGCATTTT. As protein: CASSQTNSNQPQHF.

J is TRBJ2-5 and V is TRBV28, with a possible D match to TRBD2 (5 bases). V was shortened by 2 bases and J by 5 bases, with 18 bases between the two germline ends. From germline, CDR1 is MDHEN and CDR2 SYDVKM. The CDR3 is made up of 16 amino acids. The CDR3 sequence: CASSLPEYGVRETQYF. The CDR3 coding sequence is TGTGCCAGCAGTTTACCCGAGTACGGGGTCCGTGAGACCCAGTACTTC.

This clone was detected once. The V and J genes are TRBV29-1 and TRBJ2-7, with TRBD1 identical over 9 bases. Per the germline V gene, CDR1 is SQVTM and CDR2 is ANQGSEA. This CDR3 contains 15 residues. Germline trimming cut 4 bases from V and 2 bases from J; bases unmatched to any gene: 9. CDR3 nucleotide sequence: TGCAGCGTTGGGCCAGCGGACAGGGGACCCTACGAGCAGTACTTC. This sequence encodes CSVGPADRGPYEQYF.

The chain joins TRBV27 to TRBJ2-7; unclear D gene. Germline-derived CDR1 and CDR2 are MNHEY and SMNVEV (reference sequence). V lost 6 bases and J lost 5, with 11 bases in between. The CDR3 extends over 12 amino acids. In DNA, the CDR3 is TGTGCCAGCAGCCGGGTGGCCCACGAGCAGTACTTC. As protein: CASSRVAHEQYF.

Comment on this clone: Other DNA sequences of this sample code for an identical CDR3. The chain has TRBV30 and TRBJ2-6; D call uncertain. This CDR3 region has 14 residues. V lost 2 bases to trimming and J lost 3 bases, with 8 bases between them. Germline V gene data show CDR1 as GTSNPN and CDR2 as SVGIG (reference sequence). CDR3 coding DNA: TGTGCCTGGAGTCGAGGTAGTGGGGCCAACGTCCTGACTTTC. This gives the protein CAWSRGSGANVLTF. Combining the CDR3 with reference TRBV30 and TRBJ2-6 gives the whole variable domain SQTIHQWPATLVQPVGSPLSLECTVEGTSNPNLYWYRQAAGRGLQLLFYSVGIGQISSEVPQNLSASRPQDRQFILSSKKLLLSDSGFYLCAWSRGSGANVLTFGAGSRLTVL.

The genes are TRBV2 and TRBJ2-4; D is unresolved. V shed 6 bases and J shed 7 bases, with 16 bases lying between them. Germline V gene data show CDR1 as SNHLY and CDR2 as FYNNEI. CDR3 size: 14 residues. The CDR3: CASSILGSGNIQYF. In nucleotides, the CDR3 is TGTGCCAGCAGCATCCTGGGGTCCGGGAACATTCAGTACTTC.

The chain recombines TRBV27 with TRBJ2-3; 7 bases align to TRBD1. Unmatched junction bases numbered 13, after V lost 8 bases and J lost 5 bases. This CDR3 is 15 amino acids long. The germline CDR1 and CDR2 sequences are MNHEY and SMNVEV (reference sequence). For the CDR3, the DNA is TGTGCCAGCGGATCCAAGGGGGCGTGGGTAGATACGCAGTATTTT. Its translation is CASGSKGAWVDTQYF.

This clone was observed a single time. The chain couples TRBV4-1 to TRBJ2-7; the D gene is possibly TRBD1 (5 bases). Germline V gene sequence: CDR1 MGHRA, CDR2 YSYEKL. This CDR3 region has 15 residues. The V gene lost 3 bases and the J gene lost 3 bases, with 15 bases spanning the gap. The CDR3 spells CASSHPPGKDYEQYF. Written as DNA, the CDR3 is TGCGCCAGCAGCCACCCGCCAGGGAAAGACTACGAGCAGTACTTC.

This clone was found once. V and J are TRBV30 and TRBJ1-5; D may be TRBD1 (5 bases). Per germline, CDR1 GTSNPN and CDR2 SVGIG (reference sequence). V gave up 0 bases and J gave up 1 base, with 7 bases separating them. The CDR3 is 14 amino acids. The CDR3 reads CAWSVRGSNQPQHF. The CDR3 bases are TGTGCCTGGAGTGTCCGGGGGAGCAATCAGCCCCAGCATTTT. Supplemented by reference TRBV30 and TRBJ1-5, the full variable domain reads SQTIHQWPATLVQPVGSPLSLECTVEGTSNPNLYWYRQAAGRGLQLLFYSVGIGQISSEVPQNLSASRPQDRQFILSSKKLLLSDSGFYLCAWSVRGSNQPQHFGDGTRLSIL.